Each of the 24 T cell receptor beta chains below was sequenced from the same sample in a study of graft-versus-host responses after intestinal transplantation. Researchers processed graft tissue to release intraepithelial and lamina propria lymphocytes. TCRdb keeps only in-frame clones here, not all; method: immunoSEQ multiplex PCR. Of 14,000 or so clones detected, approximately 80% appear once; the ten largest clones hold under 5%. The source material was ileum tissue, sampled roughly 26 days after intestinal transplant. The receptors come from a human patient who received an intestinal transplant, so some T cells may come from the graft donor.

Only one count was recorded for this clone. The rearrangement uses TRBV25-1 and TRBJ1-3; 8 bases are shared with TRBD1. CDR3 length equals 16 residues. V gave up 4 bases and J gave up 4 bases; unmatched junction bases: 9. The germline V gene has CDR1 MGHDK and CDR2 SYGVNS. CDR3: CASSGPGQALGNTIYF. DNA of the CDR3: TGTGCCAGCAGTGGGCCGGGACAGGCTCTGGGAAACACCATATATTTT.

In DNA, the CDR3 is TGTGCCAGCAGTCTACAGGGGGCCACCGGGGAGCTGTTTTTT. This codes for CASSLQGATGELFF. The chain employs TRBV6-5 and TRBJ2-2; 9 bases are a match to TRBD1. Trimming took 5 bases from V and 4 from J; bases not matched to a gene: 2. The CDR3 extends over 14 amino acids. Germline CDR1 MNHEY, CDR2 SVGAGI.

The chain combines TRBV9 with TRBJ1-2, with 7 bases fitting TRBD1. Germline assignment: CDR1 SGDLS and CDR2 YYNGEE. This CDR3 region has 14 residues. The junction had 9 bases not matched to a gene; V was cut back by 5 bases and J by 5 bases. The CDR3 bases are TGTGCCAGCAGTAAATGGGACAGTAAATATGGCTACACCTTC. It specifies CASSKWDSKYGYTF.

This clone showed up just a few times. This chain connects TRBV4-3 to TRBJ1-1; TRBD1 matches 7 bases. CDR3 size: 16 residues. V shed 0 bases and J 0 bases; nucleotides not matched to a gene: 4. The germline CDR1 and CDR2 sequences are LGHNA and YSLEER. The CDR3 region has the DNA TGCGCCAGCAGCCAAGACGACAGGGCCTTGAACACTGAAGCTTTCTTT. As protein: CASSQDDRALNTEAFF.

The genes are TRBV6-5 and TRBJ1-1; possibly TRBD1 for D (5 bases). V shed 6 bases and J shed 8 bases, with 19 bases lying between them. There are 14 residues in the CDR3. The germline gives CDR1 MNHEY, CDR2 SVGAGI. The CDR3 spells CASSSPTGHSEAFF. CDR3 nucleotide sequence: TGTGCCAGCAGCTCACCCACCGGACATTCCGAAGCTTTCTTT.

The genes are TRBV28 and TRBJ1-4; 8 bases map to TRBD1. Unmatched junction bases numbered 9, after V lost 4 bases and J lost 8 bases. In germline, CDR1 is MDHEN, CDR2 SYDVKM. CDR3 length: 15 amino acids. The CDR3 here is CASSSPGQGYEKLFF. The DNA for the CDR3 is TGTGCCAGCAGTTCCCCAGGACAGGGATACGAAAAACTGTTTTTT. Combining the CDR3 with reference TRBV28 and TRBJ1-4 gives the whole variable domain DVKVTQSSRYLVKRTGEKVFLECVQDMDHENMFWYRQDPGLGLRLIYFSYDVKMKEKGDIPEGYSVSREKKERFSLILESASTNQTSMYLCASSSPGQGYEKLFFGSGTQLSVL.

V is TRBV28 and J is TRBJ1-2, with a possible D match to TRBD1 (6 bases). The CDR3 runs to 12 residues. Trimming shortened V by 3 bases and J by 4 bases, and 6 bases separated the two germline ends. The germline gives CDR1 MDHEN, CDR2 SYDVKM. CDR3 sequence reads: CASSFRGYGYTF. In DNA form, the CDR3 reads TGTGCCAGCAGTTTCAGGGGCTATGGCTACACCTTC.

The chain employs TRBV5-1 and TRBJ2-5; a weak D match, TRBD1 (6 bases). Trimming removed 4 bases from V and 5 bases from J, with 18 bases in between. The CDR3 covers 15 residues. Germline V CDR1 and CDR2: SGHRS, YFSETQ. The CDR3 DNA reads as TGCGCCAGCAGCCAGAGACAGGAACTAGGGGAGACCCAGTACTTC. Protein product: CASSQRQELGETQYF.

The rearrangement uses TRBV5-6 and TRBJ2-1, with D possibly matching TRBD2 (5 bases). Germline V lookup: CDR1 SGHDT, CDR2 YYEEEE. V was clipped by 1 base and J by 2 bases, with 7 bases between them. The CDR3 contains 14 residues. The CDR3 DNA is TGTGCCAGCAGCTTGCCGGGAACCTACAATGAGCAGTTCTTC. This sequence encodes CASSLPGTYNEQFF.

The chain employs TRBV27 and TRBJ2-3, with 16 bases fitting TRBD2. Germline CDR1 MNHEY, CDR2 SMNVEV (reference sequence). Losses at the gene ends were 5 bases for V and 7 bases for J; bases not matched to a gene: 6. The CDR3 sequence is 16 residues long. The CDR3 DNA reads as TGTGCCAGCAGTCCCCAGGGACTAGCGGGGGGGAATACGCAGTATTTT. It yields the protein CASSPQGLAGGNTQYF.

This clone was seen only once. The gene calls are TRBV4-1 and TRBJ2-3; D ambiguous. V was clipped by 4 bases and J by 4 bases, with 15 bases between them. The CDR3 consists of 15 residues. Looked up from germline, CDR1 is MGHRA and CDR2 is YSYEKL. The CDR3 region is CASSPPLEISDTQYF. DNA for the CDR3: TGCGCCAGCAGCCCCCCTCTGGAGATTTCAGATACGCAGTATTTT.

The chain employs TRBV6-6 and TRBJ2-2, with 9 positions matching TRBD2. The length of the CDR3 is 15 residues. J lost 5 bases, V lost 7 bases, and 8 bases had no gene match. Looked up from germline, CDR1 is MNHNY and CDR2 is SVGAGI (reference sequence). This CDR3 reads CASTLLAGTTGELFF. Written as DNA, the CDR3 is TGTGCCAGCACCCTACTAGCGGGCACGACCGGGGAGCTGTTTTTT.

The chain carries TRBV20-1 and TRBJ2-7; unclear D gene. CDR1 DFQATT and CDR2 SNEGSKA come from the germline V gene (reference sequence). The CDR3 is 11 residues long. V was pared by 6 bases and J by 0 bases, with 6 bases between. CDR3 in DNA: TGCAGTGCAGTCGACTCCTACGAGCAGTACGTC. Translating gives CSAVDSYEQYV.

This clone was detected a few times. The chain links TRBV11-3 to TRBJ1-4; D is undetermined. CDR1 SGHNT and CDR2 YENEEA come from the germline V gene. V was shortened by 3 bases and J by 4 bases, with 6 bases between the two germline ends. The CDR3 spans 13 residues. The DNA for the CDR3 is TGTGCCAGCAGCTTCGAGATTAATGAAAAACTGTTTTTT. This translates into CASSFEINEKLFF.

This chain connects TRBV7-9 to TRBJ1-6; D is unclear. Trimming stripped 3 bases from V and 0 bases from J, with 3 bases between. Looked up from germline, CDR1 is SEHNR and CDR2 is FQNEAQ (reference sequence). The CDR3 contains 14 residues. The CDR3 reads CASSLSSYNSPLHF. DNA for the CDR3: TGTGCCAGCAGCTTGAGCTCCTATAATTCACCCCTCCACTTT. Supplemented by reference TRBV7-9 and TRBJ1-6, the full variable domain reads DTGVSQNPRHKITKRGQNVTFRCDPISEHNRLYWYRQTLGQGPEFLTYFQNEAQLEKSRLLSDRFSAERPKGSFSTLEIQRTEQGDSAMYLCASSLSSYNSPLHFGNGTRLTVT.

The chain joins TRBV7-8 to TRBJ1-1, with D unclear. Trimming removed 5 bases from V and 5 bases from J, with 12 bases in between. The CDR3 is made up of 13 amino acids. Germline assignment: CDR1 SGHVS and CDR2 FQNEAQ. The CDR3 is CASSQSRGTEAFF. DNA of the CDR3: TGTGCCAGCAGCCAGAGTCGAGGGACTGAAGCTTTCTTT. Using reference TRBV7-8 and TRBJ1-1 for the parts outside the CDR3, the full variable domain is GAGVSQSPRYKVAKRGQDVALRCDPISGHVSLFWYQQALGQGPEFLTYFQNEAQLDKSGLPSDRFFAERPEGSVSTLKIQRTQQEDSAVYLCASSQSRGTEAFFGQGTRLTVV.

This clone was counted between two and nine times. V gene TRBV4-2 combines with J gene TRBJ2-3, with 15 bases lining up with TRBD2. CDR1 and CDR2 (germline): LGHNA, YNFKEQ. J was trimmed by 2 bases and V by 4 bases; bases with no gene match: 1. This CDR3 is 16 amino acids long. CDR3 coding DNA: TGTGCCAGCAGCCGGACTAGCGGGGGGGTCACAGATACGCAGTATTTT. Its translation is CASSRTSGGVTDTQYF.

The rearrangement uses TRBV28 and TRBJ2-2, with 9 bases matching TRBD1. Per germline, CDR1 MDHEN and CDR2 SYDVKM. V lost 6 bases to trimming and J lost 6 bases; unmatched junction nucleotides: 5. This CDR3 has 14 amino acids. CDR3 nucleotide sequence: TGTGCCAGCAGGGGACAGGGTTGGTCCGGGGAGCTGTTTTTT. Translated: CASRGQGWSGELFF.

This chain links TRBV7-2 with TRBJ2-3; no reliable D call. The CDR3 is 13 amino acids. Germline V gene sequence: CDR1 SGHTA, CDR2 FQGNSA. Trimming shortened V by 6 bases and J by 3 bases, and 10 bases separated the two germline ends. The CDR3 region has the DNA TGTGCCAGCAGTCCCCCGGTAACAGATACGCAGTATTTT. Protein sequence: CASSPPVTDTQYF.

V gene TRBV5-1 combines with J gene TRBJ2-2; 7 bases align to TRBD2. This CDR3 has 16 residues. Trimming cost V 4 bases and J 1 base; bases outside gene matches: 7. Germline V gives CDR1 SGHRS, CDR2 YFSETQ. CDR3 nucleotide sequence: TGCGCCAGCAGCCGGGACTCGGGGGGGAACACCGGGGAGCTGTTTTTT. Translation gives CASSRDSGGNTGELFF.

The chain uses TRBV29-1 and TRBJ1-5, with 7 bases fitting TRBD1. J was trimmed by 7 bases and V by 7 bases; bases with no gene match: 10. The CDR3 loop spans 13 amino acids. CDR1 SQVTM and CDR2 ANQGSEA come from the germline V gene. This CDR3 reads CSALTGWGQPQHF. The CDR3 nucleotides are TGCAGCGCCCTGACAGGGTGGGGACAGCCCCAGCATTTT.

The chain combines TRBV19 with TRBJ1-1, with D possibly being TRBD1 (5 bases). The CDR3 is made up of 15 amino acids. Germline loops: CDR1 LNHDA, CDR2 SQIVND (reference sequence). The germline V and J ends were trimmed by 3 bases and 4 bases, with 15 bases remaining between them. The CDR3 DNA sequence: TGTGCCAGTAGTATTTCGGCAGGGCGGTCCACTGAAGCTTTCTTT. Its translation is CASSISAGRSTEAFF.

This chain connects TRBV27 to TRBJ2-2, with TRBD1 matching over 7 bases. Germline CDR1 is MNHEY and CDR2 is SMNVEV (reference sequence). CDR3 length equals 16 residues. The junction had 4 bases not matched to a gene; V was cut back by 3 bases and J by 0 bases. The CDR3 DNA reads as TGTGCCAGCAGTTTCGAGGGGGCCGCGAACACCGGGGAGCTGTTTTTT. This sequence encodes CASSFEGAANTGELFF.

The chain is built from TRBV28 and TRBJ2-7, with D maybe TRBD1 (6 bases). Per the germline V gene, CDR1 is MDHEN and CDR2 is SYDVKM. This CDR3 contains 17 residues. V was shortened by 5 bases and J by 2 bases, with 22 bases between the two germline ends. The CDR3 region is CASSPGVGGPFPYEQYV. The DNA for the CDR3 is TGTGCCAGCAGTCCCGGCGTAGGGGGACCCTTCCCCTACGAGCAGTACGTC.